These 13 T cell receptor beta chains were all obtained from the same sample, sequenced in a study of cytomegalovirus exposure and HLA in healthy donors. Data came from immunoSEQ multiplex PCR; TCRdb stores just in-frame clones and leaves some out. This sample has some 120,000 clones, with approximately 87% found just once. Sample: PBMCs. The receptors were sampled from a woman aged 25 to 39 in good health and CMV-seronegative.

This CDR3 reads CASSFAQGVNTEAFF. The CDR3 bases are TGCGCCAGCAGCTTCGCACAGGGGGTGAACACTGAAGCTTTCTTT. The chain recombines TRBV5-1 with TRBJ1-1, with 8 bases fitting TRBD1. J was trimmed by 0 bases and V by 2 bases; bases with no gene match: 3. From germline, CDR1 is SGHRS and CDR2 YFSETQ. This CDR3 is 15 amino acids long.

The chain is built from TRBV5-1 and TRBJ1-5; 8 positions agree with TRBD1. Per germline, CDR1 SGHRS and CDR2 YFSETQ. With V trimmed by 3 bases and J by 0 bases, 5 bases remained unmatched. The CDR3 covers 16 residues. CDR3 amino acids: CASSSLTGVSNQPQHF. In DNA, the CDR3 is TGCGCCAGCAGCTCCCTGACAGGGGTTAGCAATCAGCCCCAGCATTTT. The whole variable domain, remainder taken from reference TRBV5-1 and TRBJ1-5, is KAGVTQTPRYLIKTRGQQVTLSCSPISGHRSVSWYQQTPGQGLQFLFEYFSETQRNKGNFPGRFSGRQFSNSRSEMNVSTLELGDSALYLCASSSLTGVSNQPQHFGDGTRLSIL.

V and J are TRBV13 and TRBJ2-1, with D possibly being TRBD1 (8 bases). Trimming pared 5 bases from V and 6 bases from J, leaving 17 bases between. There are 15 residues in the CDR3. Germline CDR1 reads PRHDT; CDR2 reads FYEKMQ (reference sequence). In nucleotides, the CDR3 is TGTGCCAGCAGCCAAACAGGGGGGGTAGGCAATGAGCAGTTCTTC. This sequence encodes CASSQTGGVGNEQFF.

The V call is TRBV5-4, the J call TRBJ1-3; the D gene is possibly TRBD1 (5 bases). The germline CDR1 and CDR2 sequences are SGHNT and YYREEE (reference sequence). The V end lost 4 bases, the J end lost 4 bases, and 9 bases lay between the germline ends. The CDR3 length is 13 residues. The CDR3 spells CASSLWTGNTIYF. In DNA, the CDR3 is TGTGCCAGCAGCCTCTGGACAGGAAACACCATATATTTT.

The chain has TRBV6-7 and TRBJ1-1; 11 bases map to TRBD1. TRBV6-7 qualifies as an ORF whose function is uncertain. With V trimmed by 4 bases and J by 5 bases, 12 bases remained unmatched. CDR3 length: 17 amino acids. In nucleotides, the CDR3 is TGTGCCAGCAGTTCTAACGGGACAGGGGGTTGGCAGACTGAAGCTTTCTTT. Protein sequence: CASSSNGTGGWQTEAFF.

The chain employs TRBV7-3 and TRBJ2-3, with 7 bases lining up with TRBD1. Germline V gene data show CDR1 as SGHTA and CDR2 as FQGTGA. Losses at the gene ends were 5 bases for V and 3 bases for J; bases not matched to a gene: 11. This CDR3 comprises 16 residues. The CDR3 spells CASSPRTGQGTDTQYF. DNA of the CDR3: TGTGCCAGCAGCCCCCGGACAGGCCAAGGGACAGATACGCAGTATTTT.

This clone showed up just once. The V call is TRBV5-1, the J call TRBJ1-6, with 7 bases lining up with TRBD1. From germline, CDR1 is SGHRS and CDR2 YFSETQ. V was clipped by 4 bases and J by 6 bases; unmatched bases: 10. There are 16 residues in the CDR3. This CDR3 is CASSPTGQQTNSPLHF. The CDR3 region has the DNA TGCGCCAGCAGCCCCACGGGACAGCAGACTAATTCACCCCTCCACTTT.

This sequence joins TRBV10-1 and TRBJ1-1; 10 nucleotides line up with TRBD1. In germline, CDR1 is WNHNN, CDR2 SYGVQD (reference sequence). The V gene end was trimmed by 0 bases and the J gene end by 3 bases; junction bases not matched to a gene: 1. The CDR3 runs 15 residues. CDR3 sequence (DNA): TGCGCCAGCAGTGAGTCCGGGACAGGGGACACTGAAGCTTTCTTT. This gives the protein CASSESGTGDTEAFF.

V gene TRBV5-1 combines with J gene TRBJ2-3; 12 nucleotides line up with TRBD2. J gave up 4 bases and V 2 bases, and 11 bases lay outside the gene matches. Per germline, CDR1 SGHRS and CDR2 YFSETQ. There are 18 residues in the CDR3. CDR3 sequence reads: CASSFGLAGGQRADTQYF. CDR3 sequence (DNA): TGCGCCAGCAGCTTTGGTCTAGCGGGGGGGCAGCGAGCAGATACGCAGTATTTT.

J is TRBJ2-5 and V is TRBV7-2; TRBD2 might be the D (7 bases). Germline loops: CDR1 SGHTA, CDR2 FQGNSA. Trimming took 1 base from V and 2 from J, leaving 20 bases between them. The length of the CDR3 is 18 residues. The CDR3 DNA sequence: TGTGCCAGCAGCTTAGTAGGTAAGGGGGGGGCGGAACAAGAGACCCAGTACTTC. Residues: CASSLVGKGGAEQETQYF.

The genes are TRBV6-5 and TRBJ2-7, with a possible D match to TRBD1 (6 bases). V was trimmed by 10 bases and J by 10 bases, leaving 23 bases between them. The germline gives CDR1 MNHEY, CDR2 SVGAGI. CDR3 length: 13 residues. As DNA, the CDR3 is TGTGCCACCGGGACACCCCCACGCCGGGACCAGTACTTC. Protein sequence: CATGTPPRRDQYF.

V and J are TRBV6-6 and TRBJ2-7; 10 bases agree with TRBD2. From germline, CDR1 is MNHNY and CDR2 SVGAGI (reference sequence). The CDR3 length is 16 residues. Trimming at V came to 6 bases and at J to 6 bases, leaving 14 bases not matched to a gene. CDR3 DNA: TGTGCCAGCAGCATTTCTCGAACAGCGGGGGGGTTCGAGCAGTACTTC. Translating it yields CASSISRTAGGFEQYF.

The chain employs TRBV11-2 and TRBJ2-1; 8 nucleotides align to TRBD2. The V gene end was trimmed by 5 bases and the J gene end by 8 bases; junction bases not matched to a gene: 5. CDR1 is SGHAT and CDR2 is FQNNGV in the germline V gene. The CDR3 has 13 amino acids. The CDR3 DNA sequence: TGTGCCAGCAGCAATAGCGGGGCTGATGAGCAGTTCTTC. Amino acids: CASSNSGADEQFF.